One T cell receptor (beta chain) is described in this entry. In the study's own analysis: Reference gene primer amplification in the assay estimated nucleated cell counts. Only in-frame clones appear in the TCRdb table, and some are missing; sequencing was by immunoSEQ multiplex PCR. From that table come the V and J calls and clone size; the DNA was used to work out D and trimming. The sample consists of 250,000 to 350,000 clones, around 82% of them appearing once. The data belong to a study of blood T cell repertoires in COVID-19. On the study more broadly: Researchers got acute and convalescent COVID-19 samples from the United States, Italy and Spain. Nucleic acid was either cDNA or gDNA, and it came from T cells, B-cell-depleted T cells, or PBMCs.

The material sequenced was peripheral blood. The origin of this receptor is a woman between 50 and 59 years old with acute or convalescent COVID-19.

The chain's CDR3 is CASSESGGGWNLEQFF. The CDR3 nucleotides read TGTGCCAGCAGTGAGTCAGGCGGGGGGTGGAATTTGGAGCAGTTCTTC. The V and J genes are TRBV2 and TRBJ2-1, with 8 bases that match TRBD2. This CDR3 has 16 amino acids. Germline loops: CDR1 SNHLY, CDR2 FYNNEI. J lost 10 bases, V lost 3 bases, and 14 bases had no gene match.